Listed below are T cell receptor beta chains from one sample, sequenced in a study of shared clonotypes between healthy human individuals. Repertoires were generated with immunoSEQ multiplex PCR, while TCRdb's copy carries only in-frame clones and drops some. The profile shows 2 million or so clones, about 95% of them singletons. The sequenced sample was naive CD8+ T cells sorted from blood. Receptors were obtained from a man aged 18 to 30 in good health. Each CDR3 is given with its conserved first and last residue. Fields, in order: V gene, clone size, D gene, J gene, CDR3 length, CDR3 protein, CDR3 DNA. The D gene is left open where the match is weak. Some rows mark clone size as missing; the rest say once, few, many or name a class of expanded clone.

V gene: TRBV7-5; clone size: NA; D gene: NA; J gene: TRBJ2-2; CDR3 length: 18; CDR3 protein: CARSLGPGLDRNTGELFF; CDR3 DNA: TGTGCCAGAAGCTTAGGGCCGGGACTAGACCGGAACACCGGGGAGCTGTTTTTT
V gene: TRBV30; clone size: once; D gene: NA; J gene: TRBJ2-7; CDR3 length: 15; CDR3 protein: CAWRSRLDLSYEQYF; CDR3 DNA: TGTGCCTGGAGGTCGAGGCTCGACCTCTCCTACGAGCAGTACTTC
V gene: TRBV10-1; clone size: NA; D gene: NA; J gene: TRBJ1-1; CDR3 length: 13; CDR3 protein: CASSETVATEAFF; CDR3 DNA: TGCGCCAGCAGTGAAACGGTCGCCACTGAAGCTTTCTTT
V gene: TRBV27; clone size: NA; D gene: NA; J gene: TRBJ2-7; CDR3 length: 16; CDR3 protein: CASSLYPEVFKGEQYF; CDR3 DNA: TGTGCCAGCAGTTTATACCCGGAGGTTTTCAAGGGTGAGCAGTACTTC
V gene: TRBV11-2; clone size: once; D gene: TRBD2; J gene: TRBJ2-1; CDR3 length: 11; CDR3 protein: CASQAGVEQFF; CDR3 DNA: TGTGCCAGCCAAGCGGGGGTTGAGCAGTTCTTC
V gene: TRBV13; clone size: NA; D gene: NA; J gene: TRBJ2-7; CDR3 length: 12; CDR3 protein: CASSPGTVEQYF; CDR3 DNA: TGTGCCAGCAGCCCGGGGACGGTCGAGCAGTACTTC
V gene: TRBV27; clone size: NA; D gene: NA; J gene: TRBJ1-4; CDR3 length: 14; CDR3 protein: CASSLIGAKEKLFF; CDR3 DNA: TGTGCCAGCAGTTTAATAGGGGCTAAAGAAAAACTGTTTTTT
V gene: TRBV4-1; clone size: NA; D gene: TRBD1; J gene: TRBJ2-3; CDR3 length: 16; CDR3 protein: CASSQDRDRLTDTQYF; CDR3 DNA: TGCGCCAGCAGCCAAGACCGGGACAGACTCACAGATACGCAGTATTTT
V gene: TRBV4-3; clone size: NA; D gene: TRBD2; J gene: TRBJ2-7; CDR3 length: 16; CDR3 protein: CASSRVGLAGEYEQYF; CDR3 DNA: TGCGCCAGCAGCCGAGTGGGACTAGCGGGAGAATACGAGCAGTACTTC
V gene: TRBV5-6; clone size: NA; D gene: TRBD2; J gene: TRBJ2-1; CDR3 length: 16; CDR3 protein: CASSGGTSGIINEQFF; CDR3 DNA: TGTGCCAGCAGCGGAGGGACTAGCGGGATTATCAATGAGCAGTTCTTC
V gene: TRBV28; clone size: NA; D gene: TRBD1; J gene: TRBJ2-7; CDR3 length: 14; CDR3 protein: CASSPTGEYLEQYF; CDR3 DNA: TGTGCCAGCAGTCCGACAGGGGAATACCTCGAGCAGTACTTC
V gene: TRBV9; clone size: NA; D gene: TRBD1; J gene: TRBJ2-2; CDR3 length: 18; CDR3 protein: CASSVRPSGQGMGGELFF; CDR3 DNA: TGTGCCAGCAGCGTCCGGCCTTCCGGACAGGGGATGGGCGGGGAGCTGTTTTTT
V gene: TRBV7-9; clone size: NA; D gene: NA; J gene: TRBJ1-1; CDR3 length: 12; CDR3 protein: CASSFEGQEAFF; CDR3 DNA: TGTGCCAGCAGCTTTGAGGGTCAGGAAGCTTTCTTT
V gene: TRBV30; clone size: NA; D gene: TRBD2; J gene: TRBJ2-7; CDR3 length: 14; CDR3 protein: CAWSVRDYPYEQYF; CDR3 DNA: TGTGCCTGGAGTGTACGGGACTATCCCTACGAGCAGTACTTC
V gene: TRBV19; clone size: NA; D gene: TRBD1; J gene: TRBJ2-5; CDR3 length: 16; CDR3 protein: CASSIGTGGSEETQYF; CDR3 DNA: TGTGCCAGTAGTATCGGGACAGGGGGCTCGGAAGAGACCCAGTACTTC
V gene: TRBV19; clone size: NA; D gene: NA; J gene: TRBJ2-2; CDR3 length: 14; CDR3 protein: CASRTTVGGGELFF; CDR3 DNA: TGTGCCAGTAGAACGACCGTGGGGGGCGGGGAGCTGTTTTTT
V gene: TRBV5-8; clone size: NA; D gene: NA; J gene: TRBJ2-1; CDR3 length: 13; CDR3 protein: CASSLGGGDEQFF; CDR3 DNA: TGTGCCAGCAGCTTGGGAGGGGGGGATGAGCAGTTCTTC
V gene: TRBV28; clone size: NA; D gene: NA; J gene: TRBJ2-5; CDR3 length: 13; CDR3 protein: CASSLGVLETQYF; CDR3 DNA: TGTGCCAGCAGTTTGGGGGTTTTGGAGACCCAGTACTTC
V gene: TRBV29-1; clone size: NA; D gene: NA; J gene: TRBJ2-5; CDR3 length: 11; CDR3 protein: CSPDNGETQYF; CDR3 DNA: TGCAGCCCGGACAACGGCGAGACCCAGTACTTC